Each of the 14 T cell receptor beta chains below was sequenced from the same sample in a study of shared clonotypes between healthy human individuals. The data were produced by immunoSEQ multiplex PCR, yet TCRdb's version contains in-frame clones alone and is incomplete. The sample carries a few hundred thousand clones, 95% to 97% recorded once. The material sequenced was memory CD8+ T cells sorted from blood. Subset noted: CD45RO+ cells pooled with CCR7-negative TemRA cells. The receptor source for this set is a man aged 25-45 years in good health.

V is TRBV18 and J is TRBJ2-2; TRBD2 aligns across 7 bases. Trimming at V came to 1 base and at J to 2 bases, leaving 13 bases not matched to a gene. The CDR3 has 19 residues. Germline V gene sequence: CDR1 KGHSH, CDR2 LQKENI. In DNA, the CDR3 is TGTGCCAGCTCACCACGACTCCTCCTAGCGGCCATAAACACCGGGGAGCTGTTTTTT. Amino acid sequence: CASSPRLLLAAINTGELFF.

The J gene is TRBJ2-7, the V gene TRBV10-2, with 10 nucleotides matching TRBD2. There are 14 residues in the CDR3. After removal of 6 bases from V and 6 bases from J, the junction contained 8 bases not matched to a gene. Germline CDR1 and CDR2: WSHSY and SAAADI. This CDR3 is CASRSPSGRGEQYF. The DNA of the CDR3 is TGCGCCAGCAGATCCCCCAGCGGGAGGGGCGAGCAGTACTTC.

The gene calls are TRBV10-3 and TRBJ1-3; D may be TRBD1 (5 bases). The CDR3 totals 12 residues. V dropped 10 bases and J dropped 4 bases, with 11 bases sitting between them. Germline lookup yields CDR1 ENHRY and CDR2 SYGVKD. The CDR3 protein is CATGTVGNTIYF. DNA for the CDR3: TGTGCCACCGGGACGGTGGGAAACACCATATATTTT.

This rearrangement joins TRBV9 to TRBJ2-5; maybe TRBD2 (5 bases). Trimming removed 0 bases at V and 3 bases at J, with 12 bases between. Per germline, CDR1 SGDLS and CDR2 YYNGEE. The CDR3 consists of 15 residues. The CDR3 region is CASSVASGWEETQYF. CDR3 nucleotide sequence: TGTGCCAGCAGCGTAGCGAGCGGTTGGGAAGAGACCCAGTACTTC.

The chain carries TRBV19 and TRBJ1-1, with a weak D call TRBD1 (5 bases). Germline CDR1 reads LNHDA; CDR2 reads SQIVND (reference sequence). The CDR3 is 13 residues long. V was trimmed by 4 bases and J by 1 base, leaving 7 bases between them. The CDR3 DNA follows: TGTGCCAGTAGTAGGAGGGGGAACACTGAAGCTTTCTTT. Residues: CASSRRGNTEAFF.

The V call is TRBV11-2, the J call TRBJ2-7; possible D gene TRBD2, 7 bases. Germline V CDR1 and CDR2: SGHAT, FQNNGV. The CDR3 consists of 13 residues. V was pared by 2 bases and J by 5 bases, with 10 bases between. The CDR3 sequence is CASSLRGGDEQYF. The CDR3 DNA reads as TGTGCCAGCAGCTTAAGAGGGGGGGACGAGCAGTACTTC.

The chain combines TRBV30 with TRBJ2-1, with 9 bases identical to TRBD2. Trimming at V came to 0 bases and at J to 7 bases, leaving 10 bases not matched to a gene. Germline V lookup: CDR1 GTSNPN, CDR2 SVGIG (reference sequence). The CDR3 runs 16 residues. CDR3 nucleotide sequence: TGTGCCTGGAGTGTATTGAGGCCTAGCGGGGAAAATGAGCAGTTCTTC. Its translation is CAWSVLRPSGENEQFF.

This chain uses TRBV5-5 with TRBJ1-2, with 9 bases fitting TRBD1. Germline V gives CDR1 SGHKS, CDR2 YYEKEE (reference sequence). V lost 1 base and J lost 8; bases outside the gene matches: 21. The CDR3 spans 19 residues. The CDR3 region is CASSLSQTGTGTSRGGYTF. The CDR3 region has the DNA TGTGCCAGCAGCTTGTCCCAAACCGGGACAGGGACCTCAAGGGGCGGCTACACCTTC.

This chain uses TRBV28 with TRBJ2-1, with 14 bases fitting TRBD2. The CDR3 covers 15 residues. After removal of 6 bases from V and 8 bases from J, the junction contained 6 bases not matched to a gene. CDR1 is MDHEN, CDR2 SYDVKM, per germline. The CDR3 reads CASSKGTSGSHEQFF. The CDR3 DNA reads TGTGCCAGCAGCAAGGGGACTAGCGGGAGCCATGAGCAGTTCTTC.

Regarding this clone: The sample holds other DNA sequences that translate to the same CDR3. The chain has TRBV5-1 and TRBJ1-3; no firm D call. Trimming removed 0 bases at V and 4 bases at J, with 8 bases between. Germline-derived CDR1 and CDR2 are SGHRS and YFSETQ. The CDR3 contains 14 residues. Written as DNA, the CDR3 is TGCGCCAGCAGCTTGGCGGCCGGAGGAAACACCATATATTTT. It translates to CASSLAAGGNTIYF.

J is TRBJ2-7 and V is TRBV5-1, with a tentative D call TRBD1 (5 bases). Germline V gene lookup returns CDR1 SGHRS and CDR2 YFSETQ. V was shortened by 0 bases and J by 0 bases, with 7 bases between the two germline ends. The CDR3 runs 14 residues. The CDR3 loop reads CASSLGQRSYEQYF. CDR3 in DNA: TGCGCCAGCAGCTTGGGACAGCGCTCCTACGAGCAGTACTTC.

The chain carries TRBV15 and TRBJ2-1; TRBD2 matches at 7 bases. Trimming took 1 base from V and 4 from J; bases not matched to a gene: 7. Germline V CDR1 and CDR2: LNHNV, YYDKDF (reference sequence). CDR3 length equals 16 residues. CDR3 residues: CATSRARTREYNEQFF. Here the CDR3 DNA reads TGTGCCACCAGCAGAGCCAGGACTAGAGAGTACAATGAGCAGTTCTTC.

The chain couples TRBV10-3 to TRBJ2-7, with D possibly TRBD2 on 6 matching bases. V shed 6 bases and J shed 2 bases, with 20 bases lying between them. This CDR3 region has 16 residues. Germline CDR1 ENHRY, CDR2 SYGVKD. CDR3 sequence (DNA): TGTGCCATCAGCCGGGGAAAAGGGGACTTTACCTACGAGCAGTACTTC. This translates into CAISRGKGDFTYEQYF.

This chain connects TRBV7-2 to TRBJ1-1; D unclear. The CDR3 extends over 11 amino acids. Germline lookup yields CDR1 SGHTA and CDR2 FQGNSA. The V gene lost 2 bases and the J gene lost 11 bases, with 9 bases spanning the gap. The CDR3 DNA follows: TGTGCCAGCAGCTTAAGAGTTGGGGCTTTCTTT. It specifies CASSLRVGAFF.